This T cell receptor (beta chain) was captured in a study of shared T cell receptors in the human thymus. The assay was immunoSEQ multiplex PCR, and TCRdb's table has in-frame clones only and misses some. The sample yields 650,000 to 950,000 clones, 80% to 90% seen once. The germline CDR1 and CDR2 sequences are SGHNT and YYREEE (reference sequence). This CDR3 is built from 15 residues. Trimming pared 3 bases from V and 0 bases from J, leaving 10 bases between. This sample also belongs to another study, concerning human thymus T cells. That work adds: Resections were taken during corrective heart surgery, and the thymus tissue came from these.

The sequenced sample consisted of thymocytes. The J gene is TRBJ1-3, the V gene TRBV5-4; TRBD1 might be the D (5 bases). This receptor was obtained from a girl under three years old with a congenital heart defect. The CDR3 region is CASSWGGFSGNTIYF. In nucleotides, the CDR3 is TGTGCCAGCAGCTGGGGGGGGTTCTCTGGAAACACCATATATTTT.